A selection of T cell receptor beta chains follows, all from one sample in a study of blood T cell repertoires in COVID-19. The data were produced by immunoSEQ multiplex PCR, yet TCRdb's version contains in-frame clones alone and is incomplete. The data hold some 60,000 clones, with approximately 86% observed a single time. Source material: peripheral blood. The origin of the receptors is a human donor with active COVID-19. The donor label of this sample is uncertain. The CDR3 runs from the conserved cysteine through the conserved F or W. Fields, in order: D gene, clone size, J gene, V gene, CDR3 protein, CDR3 DNA. D genes are given only for firm matches. Rows give clone size only sometimes, using once, few, many, or a class for an expanded clone.

>NA|NA|TRBJ1-1|TRBV6-5
CASSGGGYTEAFF
TGTGCCAGCAGCGGGGGAGGGTACACTGAAGCTTTCTTT
>NA|NA|TRBJ2-7|TRBV5-1
CASSLAVDFLSYEQYF
TGCGCCAGCAGCTTGGCCGTAGACTTCCTCTCCTACGAGCAGTACTTC
>NA|NA|TRBJ1-1|TRBV6-5
CASSYSLGAGTEAFF
TGTGCCAGCAGTTACTCGCTGGGGGCAGGCACTGAAGCTTTCTTT
>NA|NA|TRBJ2-7|TRBV4-1
CASSLTISGEGYEQYF
TGCGCCAGCAGCCTAACGATATCGGGGGAAGGCTACGAGCAGTACTTC
>NA|NA|TRBJ1-1|TRBV3-1/TRBV3-2
CASTSPRRDTEAFF
TGTGCCAGCACCTCACCCCGCCGAGACACTGAAGCTTTCTTT
>NA|NA|TRBJ2-1|TRBV9
CASSFGSPRVGNEQFF
TGTGCCAGCAGCTTCGGGTCGCCCCGGGTTGGGAATGAGCAGTTCTTC
>NA|NA|TRBJ1-1|TRBV6-5
CASSYAINTEAFF
TGTGCCAGCAGTTACGCGATAAACACTGAAGCTTTCTTT
>NA|NA|TRBJ1-4|TRBV30
CAWNYRANEKLFF
TGTGCCTGGAATTACAGGGCTAATGAAAAACTGTTTTTT
>NA|NA|TRBJ1-4|TRBV19
CASSPREEKLFF
TGTGCCAGTAGTCCCCGGGAGGAAAAACTGTTTTTT
>TRBD1|NA|TRBJ1-1|TRBV4-1
CASSQVWTGGPNTEAFF
TGCGCCAGCAGCCAAGTGTGGACAGGGGGTCCGAACACTGAAGCTTTCTTT
>TRBD2|NA|TRBJ2-7|TRBV6-2/TRBV6-3
CASSYRGGRLYEQYF
TGTGCCAGCAGTTACCGCGGCGGGAGGCTCTACGAGCAGTACTTC
>TRBD2|few|TRBJ2-5|TRBV11-3
CASSSLSGDMTQYF
TGTGCCAGCAGCTCCCTAAGCGGGGATATGACCCAGTACTTC
>NA|NA|TRBJ2-5|TRBV2
CASTGHQETQYF
TGTGCCAGCACTGGCCATCAAGAGACCCAGTACTTC
>NA|NA|TRBJ1-1|TRBV7-2
CASSSSYGLGAKNTEAFF
TGTGCCAGCAGCTCTAGTTATGGCTTGGGTGCAAAGAACACTGAAGCTTTCTTT
>NA|NA|TRBJ2-2|TRBV13
CASSFGANTGELFF
TGTGCCAGCAGCTTCGGTGCGAACACCGGGGAGCTGTTTTTT
>NA|NA|TRBJ1-2|TRBV18
CASSQNRDGYTF
TGTGCCAGCTCACAAAACAGGGACGGCTACACCTTC
>NA|NA|TRBJ1-3|TRBV5-6
CASSLELGRHSGNTIYF
TGTGCCAGCAGCTTGGAACTGGGCAGGCACTCTGGAAACACCATATATTTT
>NA|NA|TRBJ2-7|TRBV19
CASSIVAGSHEQYF
TGTGCCAGTAGTATAGTTGCCGGGAGCCACGAGCAGTACTTC
>NA|NA|TRBJ2-5|TRBV18
CASSPPRGGETQYF
TGTGCCAGCTCACCACCCAGGGGCGGGGAGACCCAGTACTTC
>TRBD1|NA|TRBJ2-7|TRBV28
CASRRNRGGLEQYF
TGTGCCAGCAGAAGGAACAGGGGTGGCTTAGAGCAGTACTTC
>NA|once|TRBJ1-1|TRBV20-1
CSASLTVNTEAFF
TGCAGTGCTAGTCTAACAGTGAACACTGAAGCTTTCTTT
>NA|NA|TRBJ2-7|TRBV20-1
CSARYSYEQYF
TGCAGTGCTCGTTACTCCTACGAGCAGTACTTC
>NA|NA|TRBJ2-7|TRBV5-6
CASSFGFREQYF
TGTGCCAGCAGCTTCGGGTTTCGCGAGCAGTACTTC
>NA|NA|TRBJ2-2|TRBV12-2
CASRPKTEIGDTGELFF
TGTGCAAGTCGCCCCAAAACAGAAATAGGGGACACCGGGGAGCTGTTTTTT
>NA|few|TRBJ2-2|TRBV11-2
CASSLAGKATGELFF
TGTGCCAGCAGCTTAGCAGGGAAAGCCACCGGGGAGCTGTTTTTT
>NA|NA|TRBJ2-5|TRBV5-1
CASKENPQETQYF
TGCGCCAGCAAGGAGAATCCGCAAGAGACCCAGTACTTC
>NA|NA|TRBJ2-5|TRBV5-1
CASSYGGTETQYF
TGCGCCAGCAGCTACGGGGGTACCGAGACCCAGTACTTC
>TRBD1|NA|TRBJ1-5|TRBV10-3
CAMGRDRDQPQHF
TGTGCCATGGGACGAGACAGGGATCAGCCCCAGCATTTT
>NA|NA|TRBJ2-1|TRBV25-1
CASSEWPKNTEQFF
TGTGCCAGCAGTGAATGGCCCAAAAACACTGAGCAGTTCTTC
>TRBD2|NA|TRBJ2-2|TRBV7-3
CASSRSGGRTNTGELFF
TGTGCCAGCAGCAGGAGCGGCGGGAGGACAAACACCGGGGAGCTGTTTTTT
>TRBD2|once|TRBJ2-7|TRBV2
CAGLLAGGYEQYF
TGTGCCGGCCTGTTGGCGGGGGGCTACGAGCAGTACTTC
>TRBD2|NA|TRBJ2-4|TRBV2
CASSESQGGNIQYF
TGTGCCAGCAGTGAATCCCAGGGAGGGAACATTCAGTACTTC